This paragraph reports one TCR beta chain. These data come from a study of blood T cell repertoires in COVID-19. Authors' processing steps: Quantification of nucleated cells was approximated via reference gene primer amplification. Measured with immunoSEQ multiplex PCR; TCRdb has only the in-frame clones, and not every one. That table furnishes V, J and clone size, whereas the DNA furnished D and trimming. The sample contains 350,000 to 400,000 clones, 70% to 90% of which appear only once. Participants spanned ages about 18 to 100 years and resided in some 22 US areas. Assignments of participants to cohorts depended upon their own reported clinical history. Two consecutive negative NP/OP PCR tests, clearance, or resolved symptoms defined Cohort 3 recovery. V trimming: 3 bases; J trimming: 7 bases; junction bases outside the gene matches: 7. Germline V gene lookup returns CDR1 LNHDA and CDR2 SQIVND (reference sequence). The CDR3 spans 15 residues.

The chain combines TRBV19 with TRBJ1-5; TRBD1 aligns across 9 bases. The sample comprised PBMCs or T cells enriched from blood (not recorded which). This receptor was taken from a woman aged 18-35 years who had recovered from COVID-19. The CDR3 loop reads CASSMFLQGAQPQHF. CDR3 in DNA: TGTGCCAGTAGTATGTTTTTACAGGGGGCGCAGCCCCAGCATTTT.